The 18 T cell receptor beta chains below all came from one sample that was sequenced in a study of T cell responses to AZD1222 COVID-19 vaccine. TCRdb's table, derived via immunoSEQ multiplex PCR, lists solely in-frame clones and lacks some. This table holds 250,000 to 300,000 clones, about 94% found once. Material: peripheral blood, obtained 28 days after the second AZD1222 dose. The receptors were gathered from an adult who received the AZD1222 COVID-19 vaccine.

The chain employs TRBV2 and TRBJ1-5; 7 nucleotides match TRBD1. Germline V gives CDR1 SNHLY, CDR2 FYNNEI. The CDR3 is 14 amino acids. V shed 4 bases, J shed 3 bases, and the junction held 3 bases outside the gene matches. The CDR3 reads CASSAGGNNQPQHF. The CDR3 bases are TGTGCCAGCAGTGCAGGGGGAAACAATCAGCCCCAGCATTTT. Using reference TRBV2 and TRBJ1-5 for the parts outside the CDR3, the full variable domain is EPEVTQTPSHQVTQMGQEVILRCVPISNHLYFYWYRQILGQKVEFLVSFYNNEISEKSEIFDDQFSVERPDGSNFTLKIRSTKLEDSAMYFCASSAGGNNQPQHFGDGTRLSIL.

The chain couples TRBV4-1 to TRBJ2-7, with D perhaps matching TRBD1 (7 bases). The CDR3 spans 15 residues. Germline CDR1 MGHRA, CDR2 YSYEKL. With 6 bases removed from V and 2 bases from J, the gap between germline ends came to 17 bases. CDR3 protein: CASSRGTADTYEQYF. DNA for the CDR3: TGCGCCAGCAGTCGCGGGACAGCTGATACCTACGAGCAGTACTTC.

This clone showed up just once. This sequence joins TRBV9 and TRBJ1-2, with unresolved D. The germline V and J ends were trimmed by 0 bases and 0 bases, with 9 bases remaining between them. Germline V gives CDR1 SGDLS, CDR2 YYNGEE. The CDR3 length is 15 residues. The chain's CDR3 is CASSVAAQANYGYTF. The CDR3 region has the DNA TGTGCCAGCAGCGTAGCTGCCCAAGCTAACTATGGCTACACCTTC. Filled out from reference TRBV9 and TRBJ1-2, the complete variable domain reads DSGVTQTPKHLITATGQRVTLRCSPRSGDLSVYWYQQSLDQGLQFLIQYYNGEERAKGNILERFSAQQFPDLHSELNLSSLELGDSALYFCASSVAAQANYGYTFGSGTRLTVV.

The V gene is TRBV7-2, the J gene TRBJ2-1; 10 nucleotides align to TRBD2. Trimming took 0 bases from V and 4 from J; bases not matched to a gene: 6. The CDR3 runs to 17 residues. Germline CDR1 and CDR2: SGHTA and FQGNSA. CDR3 sequence (DNA): TGTGCCAGCAGCTTAGCCCGGACTAGCGGAGGATACAATGAGCAGTTCTTC. Protein product: CASSLARTSGGYNEQFF.

This chain joins TRBV28 and TRBJ2-5; 8 bases agree with TRBD1. This CDR3 is 15 amino acids long. Germline assignment: CDR1 MDHEN and CDR2 SYDVKM. V shed 8 bases, J shed 5 bases, and the junction held 13 bases outside the gene matches. This chain's CDR3 is CASGGTGLYGETQYF. The CDR3 DNA reads as TGTGCCAGCGGCGGGACAGGACTCTACGGGGAGACCCAGTACTTC.

The chain links TRBV2 to TRBJ2-7, with 7 bases aligning to TRBD2. The CDR3 loop spans 16 amino acids. CDR1 is SNHLY, CDR2 FYNNEI, per germline. J lost 1 base, V lost 0 bases, and 6 bases had no gene match. The CDR3 sequence is CASSEALAGRSYEQYF. The CDR3 coding sequence is TGTGCCAGCAGTGAAGCTTTAGCGGGCCGTTCCTACGAGCAGTACTTC.

To note about this clone: Distinct nucleotide sequences in the sample also encode this CDR3. The rearrangement links TRBV3-1 (or the pseudogene TRBV3-2) to TRBJ1-4; no reliable D call. Germline lookup yields CDR1 LGHDT and CDR2 YNNKEL (reference sequence). This CDR3 is built from 14 residues. V lost 0 bases and J lost 8, with 10 bases in between. The CDR3 DNA is TGTGCCAGCAGCCAAGACCCGGGAGGGGAAAAACTGTTTTTT. Translation: CASSQDPGGEKLFF.

V usage is TRBV6-2 or TRBV6-3 and J usage is TRBJ2-1; unclear D gene. Germline V lookup: CDR1 MNHEY, CDR2 SVGEGT. Trimming removed 4 bases at V and 5 bases at J, with 6 bases between. The CDR3 loop spans 12 amino acids. CDR3 coding DNA: TGTGCCAGCAGTTGGGAACACAATGAGCAGTTCTTC. Amino acids: CASSWEHNEQFF.

The J gene is TRBJ2-7, the V gene TRBV27, with 7 nucleotides matching TRBD1. The CDR3 runs to 15 residues. Per germline, CDR1 MNHEY and CDR2 SMNVEV (reference sequence). Losses at the gene ends were 3 bases for V and 7 bases for J; bases not matched to a gene: 12. In DNA, the CDR3 is TGTGCCAGCAGTTTGACAGGGCTGGGAGCGAGGGAGCAGTACTTC. Protein: CASSLTGLGAREQYF.

This sequence joins TRBV19 and TRBJ1-1; D possibly corresponds to TRBD1 (5 bases). With 0 bases removed from V and 8 bases from J, the gap between germline ends came to 10 bases. From germline, CDR1 is LNHDA and CDR2 SQIVND (reference sequence). The CDR3 loop spans 13 amino acids. CDR3 protein: CASSIEWGSEAFF. The CDR3 DNA sequence: TGTGCCAGTAGTATAGAATGGGGCAGCGAAGCTTTCTTT.

The table lists this clone with a count of one. The chain uses TRBV28 and TRBJ1-2, with D unclear. This CDR3 has 14 residues. Trimming took 3 bases from V and 7 from J, leaving 15 bases between them. The germline V gene encodes CDR1 MDHEN and CDR2 SYDVKM. For the CDR3, the DNA is TGTGCCAGCAGTTTTCCTGGGCCCCGAGGTGGCTACACCTTC. Encoded protein: CASSFPGPRGGYTF.

In its sample, this clone was seen once. V gene TRBV4-1 combines with J gene TRBJ1-1; 11 nucleotides agree with TRBD1. The CDR3 is 17 residues long. Germline V gene sequence: CDR1 MGHRA, CDR2 YSYEKL. The ends lost 1 base at V and 1 base at J; junction bases unmatched: 5. The CDR3 loop is CASSQAGQGARNTEAFF. CDR3 nucleotides: TGCGCCAGCAGCCAAGCAGGACAGGGGGCGAGGAACACTGAAGCTTTCTTT.

The DNA for the CDR3 is TGTGCCAGCAGTCCCTCGGGGCTAGTTTCGACAGATACGCAGTATTTT. This codes for CASSPSGLVSTDTQYF. The rearrangement joins TRBV28 to TRBJ2-3, with D tentatively TRBD1 or TRBD2 (5 bases each). Trimming stripped 5 bases from V and 3 bases from J, with 18 bases between. CDR1 is MDHEN and CDR2 is SYDVKM in the germline V gene. The CDR3 loop spans 16 amino acids.

The rearrangement uses TRBV11-2 and TRBJ2-1, with D hard to call. Trimming left V 4 bases short and J 5 bases short, with 15 bases between. This CDR3 is built from 15 residues. Germline CDR1 and CDR2: SGHAT and FQNNGV. The chain's CDR3 is CASSSPLRTDNEQFF. CDR3 sequence (DNA): TGTGCCAGCAGCTCCCCTCTGAGAACAGACAATGAGCAGTTCTTC.

V gene TRBV2 combines with J gene TRBJ2-2, with D perhaps TRBD1 (6 bases). The CDR3 has 15 amino acids. The germline V gene encodes CDR1 SNHLY and CDR2 FYNNEI. Trimming cost V 3 bases and J 3 bases, with 11 bases left between them. The CDR3 bases are TGTGCCAGCAGTGATGAGGGGGAATACACCGGGGAGCTGTTTTTT. Its protein product is CASSDEGEYTGELFF. The variable domain in full, with the rest retrieved from reference TRBV2 and TRBJ2-2, is EPEVTQTPSHQVTQMGQEVILRCVPISNHLYFYWYRQILGQKVEFLVSFYNNEISEKSEIFDDQFSVERPDGSNFTLKIRSTKLEDSAMYFCASSDEGEYTGELFFGEGSRLTVL.

This sequence joins TRBV7-8 and TRBJ1-1; D call uncertain. The ends were cut back, 1 base at V and 1 base at J, with 10 bases in the middle. The CDR3 runs 15 residues. CDR1 and CDR2 (germline): SGHVS, FQNEAQ. The CDR3 reads CASSLEVSWNTEAFF. For the CDR3, the DNA is TGTGCCAGCAGCTTAGAAGTCTCCTGGAACACTGAAGCTTTCTTT.

This sequence joins TRBV28 and TRBJ2-5; D is undetermined. V was pared by 2 bases and J by 4 bases, with 8 bases between. CDR1 MDHEN and CDR2 SYDVKM come from the germline V gene. The CDR3 length is 13 residues. As DNA, the CDR3 is TGTGCCAGCAGTTTAGTCCCCCTAGAGACCCAGTACTTC. It yields the protein CASSLVPLETQYF. Combining the CDR3 with reference TRBV28 and TRBJ2-5 gives the whole variable domain DVKVTQSSRYLVKRTGEKVFLECVQDMDHENMFWYRQDPGLGLRLIYFSYDVKMKEKGDIPEGYSVSREKKERFSLILESASTNQTSMYLCASSLVPLETQYFGPGTRLLVL.

The rearrangement uses TRBV6-5 and TRBJ2-2, with D possibly being TRBD2 (5 bases). This CDR3 contains 14 residues. Germline lookup yields CDR1 MNHEY and CDR2 SVGAGI. The V end lost 7 bases, the J end lost 1 base, and 10 bases lay between the germline ends. The CDR3 region has the DNA TGTGCCAGCACCCAGCGGAGGAACACCGGGGAGCTGTTTTTT. Residues: CASTQRRNTGELFF.